These 26 T cell receptor beta chains were sequenced from one sample in a study of T-cell reconstitution after alpha-beta-depleted transplantation in children. TCRbeta library preparation incorporated unique molecular identifiers. TCRdb used MiXCR to reprocess the PCR reads, holding one entry per CDR3 protein. The table has about 540,000 distinct CDR3 sequences, about a sixth seen once. The material was PBMCs from the stem cell graft donor, obtained from the stem cell graft. Every receptor here comes from a human donor who donated a stem cell graft to a child with acute lymphoblastic leukemia.

The V and J genes are TRBV9 and TRBJ2-7; D unclear. CDR3 size: 15 residues. Germline CDR1 reads SGDLS; CDR2 reads YYNGEE. V was clipped by 1 base and J by 3 bases, with 14 bases between them. This CDR3 reads CASSVQVGRSYEQYF. CDR3 in DNA: TGTGCCAGCAGCGTACAGGTCGGACGGAGCTACGAGCAGTACTTC.

The rearrangement uses TRBV7-6 and TRBJ2-5, with D unclear. V was cut by 3 bases and J by 3 bases, with 8 bases left in between. The CDR3 loop spans 13 amino acids. The germline gives CDR1 SGHVS, CDR2 FNYEAQ. CDR3 in amino acids: CASSLFIEETQYF. CDR3 coding DNA: TGTGCCAGCAGCTTGTTCATAGAAGAGACCCAGTACTTC.

This clonotype turned up a few times. The chain is built from TRBV7-6 and TRBJ2-3; D might be TRBD2 (5 bases). Germline values: CDR1 SGHVS, CDR2 FNYEAQ. This CDR3 has 15 residues. V lost 5 bases to trimming and J lost 2 bases, with 14 bases between them. The CDR3: CASSLDGLLTDTQYF. DNA for the CDR3: TGTGCCAGCAGCCTTGACGGACTGCTCACAGATACGCAGTATTTT.

This clonotype was observed a handful of times. The chain joins TRBV6-2 or TRBV6-3 to TRBJ1-2; D is undetermined. Trimming shortened V by 2 bases and J by 4 bases, and 8 bases separated the two germline ends. The length of the CDR3 is 13 residues. Germline lookup yields CDR1 MNHEY and CDR2 SVGEGT. The CDR3 spells CASSYGSLYGYTF. The CDR3 nucleotides are TGTGCCAGCAGTTACGGCTCCCTCTATGGCTACACCTTC.

This rearrangement joins TRBV12-3 or TRBV12-4 to TRBJ2-3, with D perhaps matching TRBD2 (6 bases). The CDR3 extends over 20 amino acids. V lost 5 bases, J lost 4 bases, and 31 bases lay in between. The CDR3 sequence is CASSPRRGGLTLFDADTQYF. In DNA form, the CDR3 reads TGTGCCAGCAGTCCCCGTAGGGGAGGACTAACCCTCTTCGATGCAGATACGCAGTATTTT.

The genes are TRBV5-1 and TRBJ2-7, with D perhaps matching TRBD1 or TRBD2 (5 bases each). CDR3 length: 15 residues. V was trimmed by 2 bases and J by 4 bases, leaving 16 bases between them. Germline V lookup: CDR1 SGHRS, CDR2 YFSETQ. CDR3 sequence: CASSLTPGRAYEQYF. DNA of the CDR3: TGCGCCAGCAGCTTAACACCGGGACGGGCATACGAGCAGTACTTC.

This clonotype was counted a few times. The chain carries TRBV10-3 and TRBJ2-1; no reliable D call. CDR1 is ENHRY, CDR2 SYGVKD, per germline. Trimming stripped 0 bases from V and 4 bases from J, with 7 bases between. The CDR3 is 14 amino acids. DNA for the CDR3: TGTGCCATCAGTGAGTCCGACGGTTACAATGAGCAGTTCTTC. This translates into CAISESDGYNEQFF.

Worth noting for this clonotype: Its ends do not fully match the called genes, so a read error is possible. The rearrangement uses TRBV5-6 and TRBJ2-3, with TRBD2 matching over 8 bases. Germline V gene sequence: CDR1 SGHDT, CDR2 YYEEEE. The CDR3 consists of 14 residues. CDR3 sequence reads: CATSLVREGLSQYF. DNA for the CDR3: TGTGCCACCAGCTTGGTACGGGAGGGCCTGTCGCAGTATTTT.

This clonotype has only a few counts. The chain joins TRBV13 to TRBJ1-1, with a weak D call TRBD1 (5 bases). The CDR3 is 12 amino acids. V was trimmed by 5 bases and J by 8 bases, leaving 12 bases between them. CDR1 PRHDT and CDR2 FYEKMQ come from the germline V gene (reference sequence). CDR3 residues: CASSPETVEAFF. CDR3 DNA: TGTGCCAGCAGCCCCGAGACAGTAGAAGCTTTCTTT. The full variable domain, in which reference TRBV13 and TRBJ1-1 provide the parts outside the CDR3, is AAGVIQSPRHLIKEKRETATLKCYPIPRHDTVYWYQQGPGQDPQFLISFYEKMQSDKGSIPDRFSAQQFSDYHSELNMSSLELGDSALYFCASSPETVEAFFGQGTRLTVV.

The V call is TRBV5-1, the J call TRBJ2-5, with 12 nucleotides matching TRBD2. V was pared by 4 bases and J by 2 bases, with 9 bases of the junction left unmatched. The CDR3 sequence is 17 residues long. The germline V gene has CDR1 SGHRS and CDR2 YFSETQ. DNA of the CDR3: TGCGCCAGCAGCATGAACGGACTAGCGGGGACTCAAGAGACCCAGTACTTC. It specifies CASSMNGLAGTQETQYF.

This clonotype was recorded a few times. V gene TRBV3-1 combines with J gene TRBJ2-1; 13 positions agree with TRBD2. J lost 7 bases, V lost 4 bases, and 4 bases had no gene match. Germline V CDR1 and CDR2: LGHDT, YNNKEL (reference sequence). This CDR3 region has 15 residues. CDR3 amino acids: CASSPGLAGENEQFF. The CDR3 DNA reads as TGTGCCAGCAGCCCCGGACTAGCGGGAGAGAATGAGCAGTTCTTC.

The chain is built from TRBV7-8 and TRBJ2-2; D may match TRBD1 or TRBD2 (5 bases each). The germline CDR1 and CDR2 sequences are SGHVS and FQNEAQ. Trimming cost V 5 bases and J 6 bases, with 16 bases left between them. The CDR3 runs to 15 residues. The CDR3, as DNA: TGTGCCAGCAGCCTTCTTGGGGGATTGTCCGGGGAGCTGTTTTTT. Amino acid sequence: CASSLLGGLSGELFF.

This clonotype was found a few times. This chain links TRBV5-5 with TRBJ2-3; D not certain. The V gene's germline CDR1 is SGHKS and CDR2 YYEKEE (reference sequence). The CDR3 spans 16 residues. V shed 4 bases and J shed 2 bases, with 17 bases lying between them. CDR3 sequence: CASSIPASPFTDTQYF. In DNA form, the CDR3 reads TGTGCCAGCAGCATCCCGGCCAGCCCTTTCACAGATACGCAGTATTTT.

V usage is TRBV6-1 and J usage is TRBJ1-2; 7 bases line up with TRBD1. This CDR3 has 13 amino acids. With 6 bases clipped from V and 8 bases from J, the junction kept 9 bases outside the gene matches. Germline CDR1 reads MNHNS; CDR2 reads SASEGT. This chain's CDR3 is CASRIQGFEGYTF. CDR3 nucleotide sequence: TGTGCCAGCAGGATACAGGGGTTCGAGGGCTACACCTTC.

CDR3 amino acids: CAPHLKETQYF. The CDR3 DNA is TGTGCCCCCCATTTGAAAGAGACCCAGTACTTC. The chain has TRBV24-1 and TRBJ2-5; D is ambiguous. The CDR3 runs 11 residues. From germline, CDR1 is KGHDR and CDR2 SFDVKD. V was clipped by 12 bases and J by 3 bases, with 10 bases between them.

This clonotype has more than one count but fewer than ten. The chain links TRBV20-1 to TRBJ1-3; D ambiguous. The CDR3 runs to 15 residues. The germline gives CDR1 DFQATT, CDR2 SNEGSKA (reference sequence). Deletions cut 6 bases from V and 4 bases from J, with 19 bases between. In DNA, the CDR3 is TGCAGTGCCCCCACCCGGGCAGACCCCGGAAACACCATATATTTT. Translating it yields CSAPTRADPGNTIYF.

This clonotype was recorded at least ten times. The chain links TRBV12-5 to TRBJ1-6; 9 positions agree with TRBD1. The CDR3 length is 14 residues. V gave up 4 bases and J gave up 6 bases; unmatched junction bases: 1. Germline lookup yields CDR1 LGHNT and CDR2 FRNRAP. The CDR3 DNA sequence: TGTGCTAGTGGTTCACAGGGGGCTAATTCACCCCTCCACTTT. It yields the protein CASGSQGANSPLHF.

The chain couples TRBV5-1 to TRBJ2-2; 8 nucleotides match TRBD1. The germline V gene has CDR1 SGHRS and CDR2 YFSETQ. The CDR3 contains 15 residues. Trimming cost V 4 bases and J 3 bases; bases outside gene matches: 5. The CDR3 DNA reads as TGCGCCAGCAGCCATGGACAGGGCCACACCGGGGAGCTGTTTTTT. Protein: CASSHGQGHTGELFF.

The genes are TRBV18 and TRBJ2-7; 8 bases align to TRBD2. V shed 2 bases, J shed 3 bases, and the junction held 21 bases outside the gene matches. Per the germline V gene, CDR1 is KGHSH and CDR2 is LQKENI. CDR3 length: 20 amino acids. DNA for the CDR3: TGTGCCAGCTCACCATTGGGGCCCGGGGCGGGGGGCAGATCTGTCTACGAGCAGTACTTC. Translated: CASSPLGPGAGGRSVYEQYF.

This sequence joins TRBV10-2 and TRBJ1-2; D unresolved. In germline, CDR1 is WSHSY, CDR2 SAAADI. The V end was cut by 5 bases, the J end by 2 bases, with 9 bases between. There are 13 residues in the CDR3. The DNA of the CDR3 is TGCGCCAGCAGTCGTCGGGCAAACTATGGCTACACCTTC. This gives the protein CASSRRANYGYTF.

This clonotype was found a few times. The chain recombines TRBV27 with TRBJ1-1; TRBD1 might be the D (5 bases). The CDR3 is 16 amino acids. V lost 2 bases and J lost 0, with 13 bases in between. Germline-derived CDR1 and CDR2 are MNHEY and SMNVEV (reference sequence). CDR3 in DNA: TGTGCCAGCAGTTTAGGGGCAGACCAGATGAACACTGAAGCTTTCTTT. It codes for CASSLGADQMNTEAFF.

This chain uses TRBV7-9 with TRBJ1-4; D is possibly TRBD1 (6 bases). Trimming removed 3 bases at V and 11 bases at J, with 19 bases between. The CDR3 contains 15 residues. From germline, CDR1 is SEHNR and CDR2 FQNEAQ (reference sequence). Written as DNA, the CDR3 is TGTGCCAGCAGCTTCGCAGGGGCTAACCGGGGGAAACTGTTTTTT. It is translated as CASSFAGANRGKLFF.

This sequence joins TRBV7-2 and TRBJ2-1; 8 positions agree with TRBD2. CDR1 and CDR2 from the germline V gene are SGHTA and FQGNSA. The CDR3 has 20 residues. Unmatched junction bases numbered 16, after V lost 1 base and J lost 2 bases. CDR3 DNA: TGTGCCAGCAGCTTAGTCCCCAGCGGGAGTCTTCTCCCGGCCTACAATGAGCAGTTCTTC. Protein product: CASSLVPSGSLLPAYNEQFF.

In its sample, this clonotype was seen many times. The chain joins TRBV7-2 to TRBJ2-1, with 7 bases matching TRBD2. This CDR3 comprises 13 residues. CDR1 is SGHTA, CDR2 FQGNSA, per germline. V lost 2 bases and J lost 8; bases outside the gene matches: 3. The CDR3 protein is CASSLIAGDEQFF. Written as DNA, the CDR3 is TGTGCCAGCAGCTTAATTGCGGGAGATGAGCAGTTCTTC.

This clonotype was observed a handful of times. The chain carries TRBV20-1 and TRBJ1-2; 7 bases align to TRBD1. This CDR3 comprises 15 residues. Per germline, CDR1 DFQATT and CDR2 SNEGSKA (reference sequence). Trimming took 1 base from V and 6 from J; bases not matched to a gene: 11. The CDR3 coding sequence is TGCAGTGCTAGAGTGCCCACACAGGGGCCCCATGGCTACACCTTC. It specifies CSARVPTQGPHGYTF.

A few counts support this clonotype. The chain recombines TRBV5-6 with TRBJ2-3, with 12 positions matching TRBD2. CDR3 length equals 18 residues. The germline CDR1 and CDR2 sequences are SGHDT and YYEEEE. The junction had 8 bases not matched to a gene; V was cut back by 2 bases and J by 1 base. The CDR3 region is CASSLRTSGASGTDTQYF. CDR3 nucleotides: TGTGCCAGCAGCTTACGGACTAGCGGGGCCTCCGGCACAGATACGCAGTATTTT.